This T cell receptor (beta chain) was obtained from a study of blood T cell repertoires in COVID-19. Study at large: Samples came from the United States, Italy and Spain, spanning acute and convalescent COVID-19. In each case, the material was cDNA or gDNA derived from T cells, B-cell-depleted T cells, or PBMCs.

In the original analysis: The authors estimated nucleated cell counts from reference gene primer amplification. Produced via immunoSEQ multiplex PCR; TCRdb's table is partial and in-frame only. Clone size and the V and J calls come from that table; the DNA yielded D and trimming. The sample holds approximately 300,000 clones; around 87% are singletons and the top ten take approximately 2.2%. Germline CDR1 SGDLS, CDR2 YYNGEE. Trimming cost V 0 bases and J 4 bases; bases outside gene matches: 10. The CDR3 consists of 18 residues. What was sequenced was peripheral blood. The sequence was collected from a man aged 18 to 29 with active or convalescent COVID-19. V usage is TRBV9 and J usage is TRBJ2-1; 10 bases map to TRBD2. CDR3 sequence: CASSVGPRGAGGYNEQFF. In DNA, the CDR3 is TGTGCCAGCAGCGTAGGCCCCCGGGGAGCGGGGGGGTACAATGAGCAGTTCTTC.